Following are 10 T cell receptor beta chains from one sample sequenced in a study of PD-1 blockade in classical Hodgkin lymphoma. Repertoires were generated with immunoSEQ multiplex PCR, while TCRdb's copy carries only in-frame clones and drops some. Of 50,000 to 65,000 clones in the sample, more than 75% were seen once. Every patient experienced relapse after autologous stem cell transplantation, and brentuximab vedotin exposure varied. The specimen was peripheral blood mononuclear cells (PBMCs), collected before the second cycle of nivolumab. The receptors were sampled from a human donor with classical Hodgkin lymphoma.

The V gene is TRBV7-9, the J gene TRBJ2-3, with 7 nucleotides matching TRBD1. The CDR3 loop spans 15 amino acids. Germline assignment: CDR1 SEHNR and CDR2 FQNEAQ (reference sequence). The junction had 11 bases not matched to a gene; V was cut back by 5 bases and J by 6 bases. CDR3 sequence: CASSRNWDSYDTQYF. CDR3 bases: TGTGCCAGCAGCAGGAACTGGGACAGTTACGATACGCAGTATTTT.

V and J are TRBV4-2 and TRBJ2-6, with D possibly TRBD1 on 5 matching bases. Trimming pared 5 bases from V and 0 bases from J, leaving 8 bases between. The CDR3 has 15 residues. Germline-derived CDR1 and CDR2 are LGHNA and YNFKEQ. The CDR3 coding sequence is TGTGCCAGCAGCGCTGACAGCTCTGGGGCCAACGTCCTGACTTTC. The encoded protein is CASSADSSGANVLTF.

The genes are TRBV10-3 and TRBJ1-1; maybe TRBD1 (5 bases). The CDR3 runs 12 residues. V was shortened by 7 bases and J by 1 base, with 7 bases between the two germline ends. Germline V lookup: CDR1 ENHRY, CDR2 SYGVKD. The DNA for the CDR3 is TGTGCCATCACCGACAGGAACACTGAAGCTTTCTTT. Translating gives CAITDRNTEAFF.

The genes are TRBV28 and TRBJ2-5; D is perhaps TRBD2 (6 bases). CDR3 length: 17 amino acids. CDR1 is MDHEN, CDR2 SYDVKM, per germline. Trimming removed 3 bases from V and 4 bases from J, with 21 bases in between. The CDR3 nucleotides are TGTGCCAGCAGTTTCCACCGAACCCGACTAGAAGGAGAGACCCAGTACTTC. Translation: CASSFHRTRLEGETQYF.

V usage is TRBV28 and J usage is TRBJ1-1; TRBD1 aligns across 7 bases. Per the germline V gene, CDR1 is MDHEN and CDR2 is SYDVKM. This CDR3 comprises 14 residues. V was clipped by 4 bases and J by 5 bases; unmatched bases: 7. CDR3 DNA: TGTGCCAGCAGTTCCGACAGGGAGTTAACTGAAGCTTTCTTT. Translating it yields CASSSDRELTEAFF.

The chain couples TRBV19 to TRBJ2-7; no definite D call. Germline loops: CDR1 LNHDA, CDR2 SQIVND (reference sequence). The CDR3 extends over 11 amino acids. The V end was cut by 4 bases, the J end by 3 bases, with 4 bases between. CDR3 DNA sequence: TGTGCCAGTAGTAAGGGCTACGAGCAGTACTTC. It encodes CASSKGYEQYF. The variable domain in full, with the rest retrieved from reference TRBV19 and TRBJ2-7, is DGGITQSPKYLFRKEGQNVTLSCEQNLNHDAMYWYRQDPGQGLRLIYYSQIVNDFQKGDIAEGYSVSREKKESFPLTVTSAQKNPTAFYLCASSKGYEQYFGPGTRLTVT.

V usage is TRBV6-6 and J usage is TRBJ1-6; D uncertain. Germline assignment: CDR1 MNHNY and CDR2 SVGAGI (reference sequence). There are 11 residues in the CDR3. The V end lost 6 bases, the J end lost 19 bases, and 16 bases lay between the germline ends. The CDR3 spells CASSESGPNHF. The CDR3 coding sequence is TGTGCCAGCAGCGAATCGGGCCCCAATCACTTT.

With regard to this clone: The missing conserved phenylalanine or tryptophan at the end of this CDR3 makes a read error likely. The chain has TRBV5-1 and TRBJ1-2, with TRBD1 matching over 7 bases. CDR3 length: 15 residues. Germline V CDR1 and CDR2: SGHRS, YFSETQ. The V gene end was trimmed by 3 bases and the J gene end by 4 bases; junction bases not matched to a gene: 9. CDR3 loop: CASSSDRVGVYGYTL. CDR3 DNA: TGCGCCAGCAGCTCTGACAGGGTCGGAGTCTATGGCTACACCCTC.

The V gene is TRBV27, the J gene TRBJ2-7, with 9 nucleotides matching TRBD2. CDR1 is MNHEY, CDR2 SMNVEV, per germline (reference sequence). Germline trimming cut 5 bases from V and 0 bases from J; bases unmatched to any gene: 5. The CDR3 is 15 residues long. CDR3 loop: CASSQTSGSSYEQYF. CDR3 in DNA: TGTGCCAGCAGTCAGACTAGCGGCAGCTCCTACGAGCAGTACTTC.

The sample holds a few counts of this clone. The chain links TRBV7-2 to TRBJ2-1, with 8 bases lining up with TRBD1. CDR3 length: 14 amino acids. Trimming at V came to 4 bases and at J to 4 bases, leaving 3 bases not matched to a gene. The germline CDR1 and CDR2 sequences are SGHTA and FQGNSA. CDR3 coding DNA: TGTGCCAGCAGCTCGACAGGGGAATACAATGAGCAGTTCTTC. Protein: CASSSTGEYNEQFF. Together with reference TRBV7-2 and TRBJ2-1, the CDR3 gives the full variable domain: GAGVSQSPSNKVTEKGKDVELRCDPISGHTALYWYRQSLGQGLEFLIYFQGNSAPDKSGLPSDRFSAERTGGSVSTLTIQRTQQEDSAVYLCASSSTGEYNEQFFGPGTRLTVL.